A single sample gave rise to the 31 T cell receptor beta chains below, sequenced in a study of T cell responses to AZD1222 COVID-19 vaccine. Using immunoSEQ multiplex PCR, the repertoire was profiled, and TCRdb retains in-frame clones only, with some absent. The table lists about 150,000 clones, 80% to 90% of them singletons. The sequencing used peripheral blood, collected on day 0 of AZD1222 vaccination. These receptors originate from an adult in good health.

This clone was seen only once. The chain carries TRBV29-1 and TRBJ2-3; TRBD2 might be the D (6 bases). Trimming took 8 bases from V and 3 from J, leaving 15 bases between them. The CDR3 contains 13 residues. Germline V gene lookup returns CDR1 SQVTM and CDR2 ANQGSEA. CDR3 sequence reads: CSSGGRVTDTQYF. Here the CDR3 DNA reads TGCAGCTCCGGGGGTAGAGTTACAGATACGCAGTATTTT.

The chain joins TRBV21-1 to TRBJ1-1. TRBV21-1 is marked as a pseudogene. The CDR3 loop spans 15 amino acids. DNA for the CDR3: TGTGCCAGCCTTAGTCGGGTTCCACTCCTTTCTGAAGCTTTCTTT. Encoded protein: CASLSRVPLLSEAFF.

This clone showed up just once. The chain has TRBV27 and TRBJ2-1; TRBD2 matches 12 bases. The CDR3 contains 17 residues. J was trimmed by 9 bases and V by 3 bases; bases with no gene match: 12. The germline gives CDR1 MNHEY, CDR2 SMNVEV (reference sequence). The CDR3 sequence: CASSFLGPPSGRAEQFF. The DNA of the CDR3 is TGTGCCAGCAGTTTCCTCGGCCCACCTAGCGGGAGGGCTGAGCAGTTCTTC.

In this sample, this clone turned up once. V usage is TRBV2 and J usage is TRBJ2-3; 8 nucleotides agree with TRBD2. This CDR3 contains 15 residues. Germline CDR1 reads SNHLY; CDR2 reads FYNNEI. V shed 6 bases and J 6 bases; nucleotides not matched to a gene: 11. The CDR3 coding sequence is TGTGCCAGCAGGGCCGGGAGGGAAGGTACTGATACGCAGTATTTT. Its protein product is CASRAGREGTDTQYF.

The V and J genes are TRBV24-1 and TRBJ2-1; D not certain. Per germline, CDR1 KGHDR and CDR2 SFDVKD. With 4 bases removed from V and 6 bases from J, the gap between germline ends came to 9 bases. The CDR3 consists of 13 residues. The CDR3 loop is CATSEHSFNEQFF. In nucleotides, the CDR3 is TGTGCCACCAGTGAACACAGTTTCAATGAGCAGTTCTTC.

The rearrangement uses TRBV25-1 and TRBJ2-7; no definite D call. V was cut by 3 bases and J by 2 bases, with 14 bases left in between. The CDR3 sequence is 15 residues long. Germline V lookup: CDR1 MGHDK, CDR2 SYGVNS. CDR3 residues: CASSEATQPPYEQYF. CDR3 sequence (DNA): TGTGCCAGCAGTGAGGCAACCCAACCACCCTACGAGCAGTACTTC.

Comment on this clone: The identical CDR3 is also encoded by other nucleotide sequences in the sample. This chain connects TRBV12-3 or TRBV12-4 to TRBJ2-1; D possibly corresponds to TRBD2 (6 bases). V was shortened by 9 bases and J by 4 bases, with 7 bases between the two germline ends. The CDR3 consists of 11 residues. The CDR3: CASSGYNEQFF. The CDR3 bases are TGTGCCAGTAGCGGTTACAATGAGCAGTTCTTC.

This chain joins TRBV3-1 (or the pseudogene TRBV3-2) and TRBJ1-5; TRBD1 agrees at 9 bases. The CDR3 extends over 13 amino acids. V shed 6 bases, J shed 7 bases, and the junction held 4 bases outside the gene matches. The germline V gene encodes CDR1 LGHDT and CDR2 YNNKEL (reference sequence). The CDR3: CASSRDRDQPQHF. CDR3 coding DNA: TGTGCCAGCAGTCGGGACAGGGACCAGCCCCAGCATTTT.

The chain couples TRBV7-9 to TRBJ2-1; the D is unclear. The V end was cut by 4 bases, the J end by 6 bases, with 16 bases between. This CDR3 is built from 15 residues. Germline assignment: CDR1 SEHNR and CDR2 FQNEAQ (reference sequence). The CDR3 region has the DNA TGTGCCAGCAGCTCCCCTCTAGGATTGGGCAATGAGCAGTTCTTC. Translating it yields CASSSPLGLGNEQFF. Combining the CDR3 with reference TRBV7-9 and TRBJ2-1 gives the whole variable domain DTGVSQNPRHKITKRGQNVTFRCDPISEHNRLYWYRQTLGQGPEFLTYFQNEAQLEKSRLLSDRFSAERPKGSFSTLEIQRTEQGDSAMYLCASSSPLGLGNEQFFGPGTRLTVL.

J is TRBJ2-1 and V is TRBV29-1; tentatively, D is TRBD2 (6 bases). The V gene's germline CDR1 is SQVTM and CDR2 ANQGSEA. This CDR3 region has 14 residues. V lost 7 bases and J 0 bases, leaving 13 bases between the germline ends. This CDR3 reads CSAPRGSSYNEQFF. In nucleotides, the CDR3 is TGCAGCGCCCCCCGGGGGAGCTCCTACAATGAGCAGTTCTTC.

The V gene is TRBV5-1, the J gene TRBJ2-7; D remains unclear. V lost 0 bases to trimming and J lost 0 bases, with 7 bases between them. CDR1 and CDR2 from the germline V gene are SGHRS and YFSETQ. The CDR3 has 14 amino acids. CDR3 protein: CASSLEGSSYEQYF. Written as DNA, the CDR3 is TGCGCCAGCAGCTTGGAAGGCAGCTCCTACGAGCAGTACTTC. The full variable domain, completed using reference TRBV5-1 and TRBJ2-7, is KAGVTQTPRYLIKTRGQQVTLSCSPISGHRSVSWYQQTPGQGLQFLFEYFSETQRNKGNFPGRFSGRQFSNSRSEMNVSTLELGDSALYLCASSLEGSSYEQYFGPGTRLTVT.

This rearrangement joins TRBV29-1 to TRBJ1-2, with D uncertain. The CDR3 is 12 amino acids. The germline V gene has CDR1 SQVTM and CDR2 ANQGSEA. V dropped 7 bases and J dropped 8 bases, with 17 bases sitting between them. CDR3 in amino acids: CSARKGAGGYTF. CDR3 nucleotide sequence: TGCAGCGCCCGGAAGGGAGCTGGAGGCTACACCTTC.

The rearrangement uses TRBV7-9 and TRBJ2-7; 9 positions agree with TRBD1. The CDR3 consists of 16 residues. CDR1 and CDR2 (germline): SEHNR, FQNEAQ (reference sequence). Germline trimming cut 0 bases from V and 3 bases from J; bases unmatched to any gene: 6. DNA for the CDR3: TGTGCCAGCAGCTTAGCGGTCGGGACAGGGATCTACGAGCAGTACTTC. This sequence encodes CASSLAVGTGIYEQYF.

DNA of the CDR3: TGTGCCAGCAGCTTCCCAAAGCGGGAGGGATCCGGGGAGCTGTTTTTT. Protein: CASSFPKREGSGELFF. The gene calls are TRBV7-9 and TRBJ2-2; 10 nucleotides agree with TRBD2. Germline-derived CDR1 and CDR2 are SEHNR and FQNEAQ (reference sequence). V lost 3 bases, J lost 6 bases, and 7 bases stayed unmatched. The CDR3 spans 16 residues.

V is TRBV25-1 and J is TRBJ2-3; D is possibly TRBD1 or TRBD2 (5 bases each). The germline gives CDR1 MGHDK, CDR2 SYGVNS. The CDR3 runs 14 residues. V was clipped by 7 bases and J by 3 bases, with 14 bases between them. The CDR3 coding sequence is TGTGCCAGCACCCGGGGCTCAGGGACAGATACGCAGTATTTT. Its protein product is CASTRGSGTDTQYF.

In this sample, this clone turned up a few times. The chain uses TRBV5-1 and TRBJ2-2, with D possibly being TRBD1 (6 bases). Germline CDR1 is SGHRS and CDR2 is YFSETQ. This CDR3 contains 14 residues. V was pared by 4 bases and J by 2 bases, with 9 bases between. The CDR3 DNA follows: TGCGCCAGCAGCAGACAGGCAAACACCGGGGAGCTGTTTTTT. Translation gives CASSRQANTGELFF.

J is TRBJ1-5 and V is TRBV10-2; D remains ambiguous. The V end lost 0 bases, the J end lost 2 bases, and 14 bases lay between the germline ends. CDR3 size: 17 residues. Germline CDR1 WSHSY, CDR2 SAAADI. CDR3 sequence reads: CASSESSLGWGNQPQHF. The CDR3 DNA follows: TGCGCCAGCAGTGAGTCGAGTCTGGGGTGGGGCAATCAGCCCCAGCATTTT.

This chain joins TRBV12-5 and TRBJ2-1, with 9 bases matching TRBD2. The CDR3 totals 15 residues. From germline, CDR1 is LGHNT and CDR2 FRNRAP. Trimming removed 5 bases from V and 8 bases from J; junction bases left unmatched: 10. CDR3 amino acids: CASGPGTSMEDEQFF. CDR3 sequence (DNA): TGTGCTAGTGGTCCCGGGACTAGCATGGAGGATGAGCAGTTCTTC.

The J gene is TRBJ2-5, the V gene TRBV5-6; 7 bases are shared with TRBD1. The germline V gene encodes CDR1 SGHDT and CDR2 YYEEEE. Trimming cost V 3 bases and J 5 bases; bases outside gene matches: 10. The CDR3 extends over 15 amino acids. The CDR3 region has the DNA TGTGCCAGCAGCTCAAGAATGACAGGGACGGAGACCCAGTACTTC. Translation gives CASSSRMTGTETQYF.

This chain links TRBV11-2 with TRBJ1-3, with D hard to call. Deletions cut 2 bases from V and 6 bases from J, with 11 bases between. Germline assignment: CDR1 SGHAT and CDR2 FQNNGV. The CDR3 runs 14 residues. The CDR3 DNA is TGTGCCAGCAGCTTAACCCAGAGGGAAAACACCATATATTTT. This sequence encodes CASSLTQRENTIYF.

V and J are TRBV7-8 and TRBJ2-5; D call uncertain. The CDR3 is 13 amino acids. Germline CDR1 SGHVS, CDR2 FQNEAQ. Trimming stripped 4 bases from V and 4 bases from J, with 10 bases between. CDR3 region: CASSSPWAETQYF. CDR3 nucleotides: TGTGCCAGCAGCTCTCCGTGGGCAGAGACCCAGTACTTC.

This clone occurred a few times. The chain is built from TRBV19 and TRBJ1-2, with unresolved D. Germline V gene lookup returns CDR1 LNHDA and CDR2 SQIVND (reference sequence). The V gene lost 5 bases and the J gene lost 7 bases, with 14 bases spanning the gap. CDR3 length: 13 amino acids. For the CDR3, the DNA is TGTGCCAGTAGTCCGGTTAGCTCGGGTGGCTACACCTTC. Translation gives CASSPVSSGGYTF. Using reference TRBV19 and TRBJ1-2 for the parts outside the CDR3, the full variable domain is DGGITQSPKYLFRKEGQNVTLSCEQNLNHDAMYWYRQDPGQGLRLIYYSQIVNDFQKGDIAEGYSVSREKKESFPLTVTSAQKNPTAFYLCASSPVSSGGYTFGSGTRLTVV.

V is TRBV18 and J is TRBJ1-1; the match to TRBD1 covers 7 bases. V was pared by 6 bases and J by 7 bases, with 8 bases of the junction left unmatched. The CDR3 loop spans 13 amino acids. Per germline, CDR1 KGHSH and CDR2 LQKENI. The CDR3 DNA sequence: TGTGCCAGCTCGCTTACTAGGGACAGTGAAGCTTTCTTT. This translates into CASSLTRDSEAFF.

This chain joins TRBV7-8 and TRBJ2-7; possible D gene TRBD1, 6 bases. V lost 5 bases, J lost 3 bases, and 11 bases lay in between. Germline assignment: CDR1 SGHVS and CDR2 FQNEAQ. The CDR3 loop spans 13 amino acids. CDR3 in DNA: TGTGCCAGCAGCCTAGGGACACACTACGAGCAGTACTTC. This sequence encodes CASSLGTHYEQYF.

Remarks on this clone: In the same sample, other DNA sequences code for this CDR3. The gene calls are TRBV3-1 (or the pseudogene TRBV3-2) and TRBJ2-3; D not certain. The CDR3 has 11 residues. Germline V gene data show CDR1 as LGHDT and CDR2 as YNNKEL (reference sequence). V shed 1 base and J shed 6 bases, with 2 bases lying between them. CDR3 coding DNA: TGTGCCAGCAGCCAAGCGGATACGCAGTATTTT. It codes for CASSQADTQYF.

This rearrangement joins TRBV29-1 to TRBJ2-1, with D possibly matching TRBD1 (5 bases). The germline V gene encodes CDR1 SQVTM and CDR2 ANQGSEA. The CDR3 is 11 residues long. Trimming removed 4 bases from V and 6 bases from J, with 7 bases in between. The CDR3, as DNA: TGCAGCGTTGTGGGGCTCAATGAGCAGTTCTTC. It yields the protein CSVVGLNEQFF.

V usage is TRBV28 and J usage is TRBJ1-1; D remains ambiguous. The CDR3 length is 13 residues. V was pared by 3 bases and J by 1 base, with 6 bases between. Germline assignment: CDR1 MDHEN and CDR2 SYDVKM. CDR3: CASSFPPNTEAFF. DNA of the CDR3: TGTGCCAGCAGTTTCCCGCCGAACACTGAAGCTTTCTTT.

The table lists this clone with a count of one. In nucleotides, the CDR3 is TGTGCCAGCAGTTTATCTGGGGATCTGGCGACTTTCTTT. Encoded protein: CASSLSGDLATFF. The chain is built from TRBV27 and TRBJ1-1; no definite D call. The CDR3 length is 13 residues. V was cut by 0 bases and J by 12 bases, with 14 bases left in between. Germline CDR1 MNHEY, CDR2 SMNVEV (reference sequence).

CDR3 in amino acids: CASSIRSVGREQYF. In DNA, the CDR3 is TGTGCCAGTAGTATAAGAAGCGTCGGGAGGGAGCAGTACTTC. The chain joins TRBV19 to TRBJ2-7, with 7 bases fitting TRBD2. Per germline, CDR1 LNHDA and CDR2 SQIVND (reference sequence). The CDR3 extends over 14 amino acids. J gave up 7 bases and V 2 bases, and 8 bases lay outside the gene matches.

The chain carries TRBV3-1 (or the pseudogene TRBV3-2) and TRBJ1-4; unclear D gene. Trimming cost V 4 bases and J 4 bases, with 13 bases left between them. Germline V gene sequence: CDR1 LGHDT, CDR2 YNNKEL (reference sequence). The CDR3 is 15 amino acids. CDR3 DNA sequence: TGTGCCAGCAGCCTAACCTACATGCATAATGAAAAACTGTTTTTT. Protein sequence: CASSLTYMHNEKLFF.

This chain uses TRBV7-9 with TRBJ2-7; the D is unclear. The CDR3 has 12 residues. The V gene lost 3 bases and the J gene lost 3 bases, with 6 bases spanning the gap. Germline V gives CDR1 SEHNR, CDR2 FQNEAQ (reference sequence). The CDR3 reads CASSFGHYEQYF. CDR3 sequence (DNA): TGTGCCAGCAGCTTTGGGCACTACGAGCAGTACTTC.